This TCR beta chain emerged from a study of lymphopenia after photon versus proton radiotherapy. Study conclusions and caveats: Only patients who died were analyzed for survival; proton advantage is unproven.

Data came from immunoSEQ multiplex PCR; TCRdb stores just in-frame clones and leaves some out. The sample holds 45,000 to 65,000 clones, over 70% seen once. Remarks on this clone: Its target is not known.

This clonotype was sampled from a man aged 45-60 years with gastric cancer. Sample: peripheral blood, taken from a patient treated with photon-based radiotherapy.

Here the CDR3 reads CASSFEAGGGIIPYEQYF. The CDR3 DNA reads TGTGCCAGCAGTTTCGAGGCAGGGGGCGGAATTATCCCCTACGAGCAGTACTTC. V gene TRBV27 combines with J gene TRBJ2-7; 8 bases are a match to TRBD1. Trimming cost V 3 bases and J 2 bases; bases outside gene matches: 15. The CDR3 loop spans 18 amino acids. Germline loops: CDR1 MNHEY, CDR2 SMNVEV (reference sequence).